Sequencing of this TCR beta chain was carried out in a study of T cells in localized non-small cell lung cancer (dated by TCRdb to 2019 to 2021). About the full investigation: The study examined T cell repertoires in approximately 240 patients with early-stage NSCLC and compared tumors with uninvolved tumor-adjacent lungs. The cohort comprised some 240 treatment-naïve NSCLC patients with resected, localized lung tumors. Of the NSCLC patients, fewer than 150 were male and roughly 110 were female, and the mean age was roughly 61 years.

The immunoSEQ Assay was used to sequence TCR beta CDR3 regions from DNA. Turning to the authors' computational methods: T cell density was computed as TCR beta template counts normalized to usable DNA estimated by amplifying housekeeping genes. Using the preseqR package, richness was estimated by extrapolating to 120,000 templates for tissue samples and 400,000 templates for PBMC samples. Clonality was calculated as one minus Pielou's evenness. Tissue-enriched TCRs were identified by differential abundance testing using productive amino-acid clonotypes, minimum total count 5 and alpha 0.1. The Jaccard Index and the Morisita Overlap Index were used to measure repertoire overlap between compartments. GLIPH clustered TCR beta CDR3s with public tetramer-defined viral CDR3s; viral motifs required at least three viral sequences plus V-gene enrichment. TCRdb mirrors the immuneACCESS table, restricted to in-frame sequences. Some clones are absent from its copies; in checked studies, under half trace to an unresolved V gene, and the reason for the others is unknown. That table furnishes V, J and clone size, whereas the DNA furnished D and trimming. This sample is represented by about 26,000 clones; approximately 90% of them were singletons. Clones ranked in the top ten supply around 15% of the sample.

At diagnosis, peripheral blood, uninvolved tumor-adjacent lung and tumor were collected and were preserved as a mix of fresh-frozen and FFPE material. For TCR repertoire profiling, blood samples were analyzed in the form of peripheral blood mononuclear cells. What the authors observed across the whole study: Because multi-region sequencing of the tumors was not done, intratumor heterogeneity could not be ruled out. Since the design was exploratory, TCR variables were selected using unadjusted p-values with no false-discovery rate correction. Longer overall survival was associated with higher T cell density in blood, whereas shorter survival was associated with higher clonality in adjacent lung. Uninvolved tumor-adjacent lung showed the highest T cell clonality, higher than tumor, which suggests more focused antigenic responses in the adjacent lung. A median of 57 of the top 100 tumor clones were detected in paired uninvolved adjacent lung, and 28 of these tumor clones were also found among the top 100 clones of the paired uninvolved adjacent lung.

About this clone: The specificity of this receptor is unknown. Base qualities are not recorded, but no much larger clone differs from it by a single base.

V loses 1 base at its end and J loses 1 base; junction bases beyond the gene matches: 2. The germline V gene specifies SGHRS as CDR1 and YFSETQ as CDR2. The CDR3 runs 14 amino acids, cysteine and phenylalanine included. Just the 42-base CDR3 DNA is kept, in frame starting at base 1. The chain is assembled from TRBV5-1 and TRBJ2-7; TRBD2 matches 7 bases in the middle. The origin of this receptor is a female donor older than 55 with stage II squamous cell lung carcinoma. The input for sequencing was peripheral blood, taken before any cancer treatment. The sequenced DNA is TGCGCCAGCAGCTTGCCGGGGGGATCCTACGAGCAGTACTTC. This encodes CASSLPGGSYEQYF.